The rows below give T cell receptor beta chains drawn from one sample of a study of CD8 T cells in ankylosing spondylitis. From the 5' RACE reads, TCRdb called clonotypes with MiXCR, one entry per CDR3 protein. The sample carries around 280,000 distinct CDR3 sequences, 15% to 20% recorded once. Sequencing was performed on blood, either unsorted or a sorted T cell fraction (not recorded which). All receptors derive from a male donor with ankylosing spondylitis or in good health (not recorded which). CDR3s include the opening cysteine and the closing phenylalanine or tryptophan. A D gene is named only where the DNA matches it firmly. The listing skips clone size in some rows; elsewhere it reads once, few, many or a size class.

d_gene	v_gene	j_gene	abundance	CDR3nt	CDR3aa
NA	TRBV6-1	TRBJ2-2	few	TGTGCCAGCAGTCGACACCCGGGGGCCGGGGAGCTGTTTTTT	CASSRHPGAGELFF
NA	TRBV6-1	TRBJ2-5	NA	TGTGCCAGCAGTGACAAGGGGGAGAGCCAGTACTTC	CASSDKGESQYF
NA	TRBV3-1	TRBJ2-2	few	TGTGCCAGCAGCCAAGGAGCGACCACCGGGGAGCTGTTTTTT	CASSQGATTGELFF
NA	TRBV20-1	TRBJ1-3	few	TGCAGTGCTAGGGGGGACTCTGGAAACACCATATATTTT	CSARGDSGNTIYF
NA	TRBV3-1	TRBJ2-2	once	TGTGCCAGCAGCCACTTAGGCGGCCGGGAGCTGTTTTTT	CASSHLGGRELFF
TRBD1	TRBV18	TRBJ1-1	few	TGTGCCAGCTCACCACCAGGACAGGGGCCCACTGAAGCTTTCTTT	CASSPPGQGPTEAFF
NA	TRBV3-1	TRBJ2-3	few	TGTGCCAGCAGCCAAGAGTCAGCTAGCACAGATACGCAGTATTTT	CASSQESASTDTQYF
NA	TRBV7-3	TRBJ2-6	few	TGTGCCAGCAGCTTAAGGGCGGGCTCTGGGGCCAACGTCCTGACTTTC	CASSLRAGSGANVLTF
TRBD1	TRBV25-1	TRBJ2-5	NA	TGTGCCAGCAGTGAATTCGTAGACAGGGGGCGCGGAGAGACCCAGTACTTC	CASSEFVDRGRGETQYF
TRBD1	TRBV7-8	TRBJ1-5	NA	TGTGCCAGCAGCTCGGACAGGGATTATAGCAATCAGCCCCAGCATTTT	CASSSDRDYSNQPQHF
TRBD1	TRBV10-3	TRBJ2-6	many	TGTGCCATCAGTGACGGCGGGACAGGGTCCAACGTCCTGACTTTC	CAISDGGTGSNVLTF
NA	TRBV5-5	TRBJ2-2	few	TGTGCCAGCAGTTCTGTAGCGGCGAACACCGGGGAGCTGTTTTTT	CASSSVAANTGELFF
TRBD1	TRBV5-1	TRBJ2-4	NA	TGCGCCAGCAGCTTGGAGGGACAGGGTTTATTTTCCAAAAACATTCAGTACTTC	CASSLEGQGLFSKNIQYF
NA	TRBV29-1	TRBJ1-3	few	TGCAGCGTTGAAGGGGGAAACACCATATATTTT	CSVEGGNTIYF
NA	TRBV12-3/TRBV12-4	TRBJ2-4	NA	TGTGCCAGCAGTCACGGAAACATTCAGTACTTC	CASSHGNIQYF
NA	TRBV6-5	TRBJ1-5	many	TGTGCCAGCAGTTACTCGAAAGGGGGGAATCAGCCCCAGCATTTT	CASSYSKGGNQPQHF
NA	TRBV12-3/TRBV12-4	TRBJ2-1	NA	TGTGCCAGCAGTCCCCTGGGGGGCGGGAACAATGAGCAGTTCTTC	CASSPLGGGNNEQFF
NA	TRBV6-1	TRBJ2-2	NA	TGTGCCAGCAGTGAACACTTAGTAGGGGAGCTGTTTTTT	CASSEHLVGELFF
NA	TRBV21-1	TRBJ2-5	NA	TGTGCCAGCAGCAAAGAGATCACAGCTCAAGAGACCCAGTACTTC	CASSKEITAQETQYF
NA	TRBV29-1	TRBJ2-1	many	TGCAGCGTTGACAGGAGCTCCTACAATGAGCAGTTCTTC	CSVDRSSYNEQFF
TRBD2	TRBV5-1	TRBJ2-1	NA	TGCGCCAGCAGCACCGGACTAGCGGGACGGTACAATGAGCAGTTCTTC	CASSTGLAGRYNEQFF
NA	TRBV10-3	TRBJ2-4	many	TGTGCCATCAGTGCCCGGGACAAAAACATTCAGTACTTC	CAISARDKNIQYF
TRBD2	TRBV9	TRBJ2-3	NA	TGTGCCAGCAGCGTGGCGGGGGGAGACCCCAGAGATACGCAGTATTTT	CASSVAGGDPRDTQYF